This T cell receptor (beta chain) stems from a study of cytomegalovirus exposure and HLA in healthy donors. General study results and limits: Rates of TCR association differed by HLA locus in a later analysis, with DRB1 highest and HLA-C lowest. Most sequenced TCRs were rare (though some public TCRs occurred in many donors).

Germline V gene lookup returns CDR1 ENHRY and CDR2 SYGVKD. This CDR3 is built from 13 residues. J gave up 10 bases and V 6 bases, and 8 bases lay outside the gene matches. It was with 60 Vbeta and 13 Jbeta primers that the PCR ran. TCRdb keeps only in-frame clones here, not all; method: immunoSEQ multiplex PCR. This table has around 150,000 clones, roughly 88% appearing once. This clone has just a few counts. Its specificity is not known. The chain carries TRBV10-3 and TRBJ1-3, with 8 bases matching TRBD1. What was sequenced was PBMCs. This TCR derives from a man aged 18 to 30 in good health and CMV-seropositive. CDR3 in amino acids: CAIRTGEERTIYF. Here the CDR3 DNA reads TGTGCCATCAGGACAGGGGAGGAAAGGACCATATATTTT.